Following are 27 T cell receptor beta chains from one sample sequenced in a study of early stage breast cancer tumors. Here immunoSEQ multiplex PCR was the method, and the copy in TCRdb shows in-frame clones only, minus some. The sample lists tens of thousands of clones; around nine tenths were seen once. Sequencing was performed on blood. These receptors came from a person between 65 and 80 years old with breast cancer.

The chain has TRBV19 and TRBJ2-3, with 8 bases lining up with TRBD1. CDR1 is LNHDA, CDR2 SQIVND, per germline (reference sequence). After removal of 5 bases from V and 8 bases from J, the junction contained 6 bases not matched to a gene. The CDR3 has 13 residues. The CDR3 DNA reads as TGTGCCAGTAGTTCCCCAGACAGGGGTACGCAGTATTTT. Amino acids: CASSSPDRGTQYF.

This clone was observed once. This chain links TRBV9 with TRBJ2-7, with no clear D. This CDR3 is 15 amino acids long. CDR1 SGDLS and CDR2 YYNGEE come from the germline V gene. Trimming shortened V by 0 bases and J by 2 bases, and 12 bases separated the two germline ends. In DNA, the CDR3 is TGTGCCAGCAGCGTAGTGGGCAGTACCGCCTACGAGCAGTACTTC. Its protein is CASSVVGSTAYEQYF.

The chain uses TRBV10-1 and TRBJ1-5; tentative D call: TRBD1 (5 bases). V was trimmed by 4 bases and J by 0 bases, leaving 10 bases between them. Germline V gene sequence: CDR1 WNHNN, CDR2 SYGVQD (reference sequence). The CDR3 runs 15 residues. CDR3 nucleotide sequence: TGCGCCAGCAGTGGAAAGGACACTAGCAATCAGCCCCAGCATTTT. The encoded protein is CASSGKDTSNQPQHF.

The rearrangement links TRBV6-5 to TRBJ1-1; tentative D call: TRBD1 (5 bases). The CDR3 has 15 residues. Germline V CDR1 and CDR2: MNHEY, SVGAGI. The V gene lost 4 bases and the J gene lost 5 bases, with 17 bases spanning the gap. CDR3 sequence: CASSFLGTGGTEAFF. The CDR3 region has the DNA TGTGCCAGCAGTTTCCTCGGGACGGGAGGGACTGAAGCTTTCTTT.

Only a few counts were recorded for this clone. The CDR3 reads CASRLAGDTDTQYF. The CDR3 nucleotides read TGTGCCTCCAGACTAGCGGGGGACACAGATACGCAGTATTTT. The chain is built from TRBV27 and TRBJ2-3; the match to TRBD2 covers 12 bases. The germline V gene encodes CDR1 MNHEY and CDR2 SMNVEV (reference sequence). Unmatched junction bases numbered 5, after V lost 11 bases and J lost 2 bases. The length of the CDR3 is 14 residues.

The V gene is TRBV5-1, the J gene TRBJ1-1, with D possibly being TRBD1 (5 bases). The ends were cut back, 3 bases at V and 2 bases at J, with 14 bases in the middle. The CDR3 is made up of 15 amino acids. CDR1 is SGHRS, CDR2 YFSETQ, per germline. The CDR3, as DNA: TGCGCCAGCAGCTCCGCGTTGGGACTTAACACTGAAGCTTTCTTT. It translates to CASSSALGLNTEAFF.

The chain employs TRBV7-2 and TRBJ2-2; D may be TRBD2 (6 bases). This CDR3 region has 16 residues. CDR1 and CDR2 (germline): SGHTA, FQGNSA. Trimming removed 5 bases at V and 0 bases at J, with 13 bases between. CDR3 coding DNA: TGTGCCAGCAGCCCCAACGGGGGTACGAACACCGGGGAGCTGTTTTTT. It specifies CASSPNGGTNTGELFF.

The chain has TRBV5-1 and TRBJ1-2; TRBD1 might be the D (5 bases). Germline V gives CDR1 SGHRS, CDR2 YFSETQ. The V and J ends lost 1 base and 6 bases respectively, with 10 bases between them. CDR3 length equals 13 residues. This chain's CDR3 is CASSLLGADGYTF. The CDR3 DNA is TGCGCCAGCAGCTTGCTAGGGGCGGATGGCTACACCTTC.

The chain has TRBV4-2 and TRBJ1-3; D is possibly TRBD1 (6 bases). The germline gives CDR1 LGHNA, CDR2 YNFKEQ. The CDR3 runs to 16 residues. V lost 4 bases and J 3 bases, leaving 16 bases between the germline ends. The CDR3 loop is CASSLPPGGSGNTIYF. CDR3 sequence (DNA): TGTGCCAGCAGCCTACCTCCGGGGGGCAGTGGAAACACCATATATTTT.

CDR3 sequence: CASSDPDRRGIISNQPQHF. Here the CDR3 DNA reads TGCGCCAGCAGTGACCCGGACAGGCGGGGAATAATTAGCAATCAGCCCCAGCATTTT. This chain uses TRBV10-2 with TRBJ1-5, with TRBD1 matching 7 bases. The CDR3 consists of 19 residues. CDR1 is WSHSY, CDR2 SAAADI, per germline. Trimming removed 3 bases from V and 0 bases from J; junction bases left unmatched: 14.

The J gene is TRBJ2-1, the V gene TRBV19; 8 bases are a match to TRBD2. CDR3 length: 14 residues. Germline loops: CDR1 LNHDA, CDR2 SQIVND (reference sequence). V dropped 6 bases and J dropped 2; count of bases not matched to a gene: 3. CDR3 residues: CASRSGSTYNEQFF. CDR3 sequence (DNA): TGTGCCAGTAGGAGCGGGAGCACCTACAATGAGCAGTTCTTC.

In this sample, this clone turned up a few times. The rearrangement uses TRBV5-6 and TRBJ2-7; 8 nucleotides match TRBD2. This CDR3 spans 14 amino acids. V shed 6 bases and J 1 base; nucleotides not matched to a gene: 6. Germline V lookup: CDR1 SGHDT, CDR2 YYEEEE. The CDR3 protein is CASTPGLGSYEQYF. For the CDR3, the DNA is TGTGCCAGCACCCCGGGACTAGGGTCCTACGAGCAGTACTTC.

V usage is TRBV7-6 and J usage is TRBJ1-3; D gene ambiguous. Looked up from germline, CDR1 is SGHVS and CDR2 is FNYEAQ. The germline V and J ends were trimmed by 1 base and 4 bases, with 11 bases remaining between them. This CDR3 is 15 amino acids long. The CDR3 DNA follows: TGTGCCAGCAGCTTAGTCGAGGGTTTAGGAAACACCATATATTTT. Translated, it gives CASSLVEGLGNTIYF.

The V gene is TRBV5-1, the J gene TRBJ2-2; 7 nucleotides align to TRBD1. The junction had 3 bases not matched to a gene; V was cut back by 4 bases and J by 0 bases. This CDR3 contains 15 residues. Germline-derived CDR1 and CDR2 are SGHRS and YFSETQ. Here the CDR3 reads CASSQQGTNTGELFF. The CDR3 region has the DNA TGCGCCAGCAGCCAACAGGGGACGAACACCGGGGAGCTGTTTTTT.

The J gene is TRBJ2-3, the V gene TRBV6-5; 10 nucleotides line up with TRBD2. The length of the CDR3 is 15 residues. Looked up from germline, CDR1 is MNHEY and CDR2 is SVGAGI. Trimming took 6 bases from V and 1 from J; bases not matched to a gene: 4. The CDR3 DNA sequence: TGTGCCAGCAGCCCCGGGACTAGCGGCACAGATACGCAGTATTTT. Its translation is CASSPGTSGTDTQYF.

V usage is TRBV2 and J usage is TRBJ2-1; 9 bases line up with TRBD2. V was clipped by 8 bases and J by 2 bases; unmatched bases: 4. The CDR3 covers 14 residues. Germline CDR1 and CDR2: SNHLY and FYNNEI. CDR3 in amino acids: CASRGGGAYNEQFF. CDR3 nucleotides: TGTGCCAGCCGGGGCGGGGGGGCCTACAATGAGCAGTTCTTC.

DNA for the CDR3: TGTGCCAGTAGTGGGAGGCGCTCTGGAAACACCATATATTTT. Translation gives CASSGRRSGNTIYF. V gene TRBV19 combines with J gene TRBJ1-3, with unresolved D. Trimming stripped 5 bases from V and 0 bases from J, with 8 bases between. The CDR3 is 14 amino acids. CDR1 is LNHDA and CDR2 is SQIVND in the germline V gene (reference sequence).

The CDR3 region is CAWSLGGEKLFF. CDR3 nucleotides: TGTGCCTGGAGTCTCGGTGGTGAAAAACTGTTTTTT. J is TRBJ1-4 and V is TRBV30; D is unresolved. The V gene's germline CDR1 is GTSNPN and CDR2 SVGIG (reference sequence). Deletions cut 2 bases from V and 7 bases from J, with 8 bases between. CDR3 size: 12 residues. The whole variable domain, remainder taken from reference TRBV30 and TRBJ1-4, is SQTIHQWPATLVQPVGSPLSLECTVEGTSNPNLYWYRQAAGRGLQLLFYSVGIGQISSEVPQNLSASRPQDRQFILSSKKLLLSDSGFYLCAWSLGGEKLFFGSGTQLSVL.

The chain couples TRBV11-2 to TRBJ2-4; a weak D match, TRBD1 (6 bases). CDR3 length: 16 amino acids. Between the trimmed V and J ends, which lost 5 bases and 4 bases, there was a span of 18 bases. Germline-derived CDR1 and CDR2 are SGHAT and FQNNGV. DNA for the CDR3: TGTGCCAGCAGCCCAGTCGCTGACAGGCGAAAAAACATTCAGTACTTC. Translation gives CASSPVADRRKNIQYF. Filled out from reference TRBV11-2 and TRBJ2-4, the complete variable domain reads EAGVAQSPRYKIIEKRQSVAFWCNPISGHATLYWYQQILGQGPKLLIQFQNNGVVDDSQLPKDRFSAERLKGVDSTLKIQPAKLEDSAVYLCASSPVADRRKNIQYFGAGTRLSVL.

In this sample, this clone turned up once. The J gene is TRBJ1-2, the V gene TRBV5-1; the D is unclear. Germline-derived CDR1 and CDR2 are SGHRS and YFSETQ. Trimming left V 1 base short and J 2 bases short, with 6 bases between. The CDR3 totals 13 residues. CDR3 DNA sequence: TGCGCCAGCAGCTTGAGCGGGAACTATGGCTACACCTTC. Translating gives CASSLSGNYGYTF.

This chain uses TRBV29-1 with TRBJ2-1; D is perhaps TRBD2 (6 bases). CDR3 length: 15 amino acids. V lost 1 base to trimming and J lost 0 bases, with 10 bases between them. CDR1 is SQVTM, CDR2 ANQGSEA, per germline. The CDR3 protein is CSVEGRGSSYNEQFF. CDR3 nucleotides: TGCAGCGTTGAAGGCCGGGGGAGCTCCTACAATGAGCAGTTCTTC.

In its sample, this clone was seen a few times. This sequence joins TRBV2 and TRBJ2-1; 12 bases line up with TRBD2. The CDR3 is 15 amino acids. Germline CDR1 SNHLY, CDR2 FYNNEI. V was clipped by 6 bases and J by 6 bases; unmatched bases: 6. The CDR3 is CASRLRTSGTNEQFF. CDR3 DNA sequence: TGTGCCAGCAGATTAAGGACTAGCGGGACCAATGAGCAGTTCTTC.

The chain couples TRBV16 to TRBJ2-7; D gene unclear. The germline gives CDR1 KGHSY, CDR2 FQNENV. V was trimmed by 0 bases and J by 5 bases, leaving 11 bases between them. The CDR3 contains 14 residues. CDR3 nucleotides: TGTGCCAGCAGCCAATCCACAGTGTACGACGAGCAGTACTTC. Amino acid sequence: CASSQSTVYDEQYF. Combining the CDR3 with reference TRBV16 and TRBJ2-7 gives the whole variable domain GEEVAQTPKHLVRGEGQKAKLYCAPIKGHSYVFWYQQVLKNEFKFLISFQNENVFDETGMPKERFSAKCLPNSPCSLEIQATKLEDSAVYFCASSQSTVYDEQYFGPGTRLTVT.

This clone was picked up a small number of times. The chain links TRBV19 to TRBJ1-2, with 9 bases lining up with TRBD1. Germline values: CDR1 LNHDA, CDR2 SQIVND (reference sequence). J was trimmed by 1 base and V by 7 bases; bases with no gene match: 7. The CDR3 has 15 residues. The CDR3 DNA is TGTGCCAGTAACGGGGACAGGGCCCTTAACTATGGCTACACCTTC. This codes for CASNGDRALNYGYTF.

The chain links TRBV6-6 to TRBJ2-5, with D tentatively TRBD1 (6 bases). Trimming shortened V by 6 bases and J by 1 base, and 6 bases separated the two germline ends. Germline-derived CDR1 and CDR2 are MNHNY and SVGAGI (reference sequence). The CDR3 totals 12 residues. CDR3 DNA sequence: TGTGCCAGCAGGGACAGCCAAGAGACCCAGTACTTC. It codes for CASRDSQETQYF.

As DNA, the CDR3 is TGTGCCATCAGTGAGGGGGGAGACAGGTACCTAAAAGAGCAGTACTTC. Translated: CAISEGGDRYLKEQYF. The V gene is TRBV10-3, the J gene TRBJ2-7; the D gene is possibly TRBD1 (6 bases). The CDR3 has 16 residues. Deletions cut 2 bases from V and 7 bases from J, with 21 bases between. Per germline, CDR1 ENHRY and CDR2 SYGVKD.

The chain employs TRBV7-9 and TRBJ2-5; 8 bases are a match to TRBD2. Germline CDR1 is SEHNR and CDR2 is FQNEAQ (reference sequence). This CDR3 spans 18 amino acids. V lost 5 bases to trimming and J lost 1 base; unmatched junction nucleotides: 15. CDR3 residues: CASSPSREAGAFQETQYF. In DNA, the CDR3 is TGTGCCAGCAGCCCTTCGCGGGAAGCGGGGGCCTTCCAAGAGACCCAGTACTTC. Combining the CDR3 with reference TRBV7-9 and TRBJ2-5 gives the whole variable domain DTGVSQNPRHKITKRGQNVTFRCDPISEHNRLYWYRQTLGQGPEFLTYFQNEAQLEKSRLLSDRFSAERPKGSFSTLEIQRTEQGDSAMYLCASSPSREAGAFQETQYFGPGTRLLVL.